What follows are 9 T cell receptor beta chains derived from one specimen sequenced in a study of blood T cell repertoires in COVID-19. Here immunoSEQ multiplex PCR was the method, and the copy in TCRdb shows in-frame clones only, minus some. The sample contains around 250,000 clones, around 83% of which appear only once. The sequencing input was peripheral blood. These receptors were collected from a woman between 40 and 55 years old who had recovered from COVID-19.

This clone was counted a single time. The chain has TRBV6-5 and TRBJ2-2, with 12 bases fitting TRBD1. CDR3 length: 15 amino acids. The germline V gene has CDR1 MNHEY and CDR2 SVGAGI. V was clipped by 8 bases and J by 7 bases; unmatched bases: 8. The CDR3 sequence is CASDPGQGAVGELFF. DNA for the CDR3: TGTGCCAGCGATCCGGGACAGGGGGCCGTCGGGGAGCTGTTTTTT.

The chain joins TRBV3-1 (or the pseudogene TRBV3-2) to TRBJ1-1; D ambiguous. The CDR3 contains 14 residues. Trimming left V 4 bases short and J 1 base short, with 10 bases between. Germline V gene sequence: CDR1 LGHDT, CDR2 YNNKEL (reference sequence). For the CDR3, the DNA is TGTGCCAGCAGCCCCCTCCCGGGGAACACTGAAGCTTTCTTT. It yields the protein CASSPLPGNTEAFF.

CDR3 loop: CASSTRDRGVFTEAFF. The CDR3 DNA sequence: TGTGCCAGTAGTACCCGGGACAGGGGTGTGTTCACTGAAGCTTTCTTT. The V gene is TRBV19, the J gene TRBJ1-1; 10 nucleotides align to TRBD1. The V and J ends lost 4 bases and 4 bases, in that order; junction bases with no gene match: 9. There are 16 residues in the CDR3. The germline V gene has CDR1 LNHDA and CDR2 SQIVND (reference sequence).

This sequence joins TRBV11-2 and TRBJ2-7; 8 nucleotides agree with TRBD2. The CDR3 consists of 14 residues. V trimming: 5 bases; J trimming: 3 bases; junction bases outside the gene matches: 6. Germline V lookup: CDR1 SGHAT, CDR2 FQNNGV. The CDR3 loop is CASSVGGRYYEQYF. The DNA for the CDR3 is TGTGCCAGCAGCGTAGGCGGGAGGTACTACGAGCAGTACTTC.

The rearrangement links TRBV5-1 to TRBJ2-2, with D unresolved. Trimming stripped 1 base from V and 5 bases from J, with 9 bases between. The germline gives CDR1 SGHRS, CDR2 YFSETQ. The CDR3 loop spans 14 amino acids. DNA of the CDR3: TGCGCCAGCAGCTTGCAACCGAGTACCGGGGAGCTGTTTTTT. This encodes CASSLQPSTGELFF.

This chain links TRBV11-3 with TRBJ2-7; D is possibly TRBD1 (6 bases). The ends were cut back, 6 bases at V and 3 bases at J, with 15 bases in the middle. In germline, CDR1 is SGHNT, CDR2 YENEEA. The CDR3 covers 14 residues. CDR3: CASSFRDTHYEQYF. CDR3 coding DNA: TGTGCCAGCAGTTTCCGGGACACACACTACGAGCAGTACTTC.

The J gene is TRBJ2-7, the V gene TRBV5-6, with a tentative D call TRBD1 (6 bases). The CDR3 totals 13 residues. With 2 bases removed from V and 6 bases from J, the gap between germline ends came to 12 bases. Looked up from germline, CDR1 is SGHDT and CDR2 is YYEEEE. The CDR3, as DNA: TGTGCCAGCAGCTTTAAGGGGGACGCCGAGCAGTACTTC. The encoded protein is CASSFKGDAEQYF. Full variable domain (rest looked up from reference TRBV5-6 and TRBJ2-7): DAGVTQSPTHLIKTRGQQVTLRCSPKSGHDTVSWYQQALGQGPQFIFQYYEEEERQRGNFPDRFSGHQFPNYSSELNVNALLLGDSALYLCASSFKGDAEQYFGPGTRLTVT.

The chain carries TRBV30 and TRBJ1-1; maybe TRBD1 (5 bases). The V and J ends lost 2 bases and 7 bases respectively, with 8 bases between them. This CDR3 has 11 amino acids. Germline CDR1 reads GTSNPN; CDR2 reads SVGIG (reference sequence). The CDR3 bases are TGTGCCTGGAGTTGGCAGGGTGAAGCTTTCTTT. Translating gives CAWSWQGEAFF.

This rearrangement joins TRBV5-1 to TRBJ2-1, with 9 bases matching TRBD1. The CDR3 loop spans 15 amino acids. Germline-derived CDR1 and CDR2 are SGHRS and YFSETQ. The ends lost 0 bases at V and 7 bases at J; junction bases unmatched: 5. CDR3 bases: TGCGCCAGCAGCTTGGGGGGTGGGACAGGGAATGAGCAGTTCTTC. This encodes CASSLGGGTGNEQFF.